These 27 T cell receptor beta chains were all obtained from the same sample, sequenced in a study of CD4 T cells in relation to SARS-CoV-2 and coronaviruses (dated by TCRdb to the early 2020s). Library generation was performed with the immunoSEQ multiplex PCR assay. TCRdb limited this immuneACCESS table to in-frame rearrangements with V and J called. A share of clones is missing; checked studies link under half to unresolved V genes, and the rest is unexplained. This sample has some 11,000 clones in its table, and approximately 74% of those were observed once. The ten biggest clones cover roughly 17% of the sample. Their antigen targets remain unknown. CD4+ T cells from unexposed donors were collected before the COVID-19 pandemic (2011-2018). After less than 13 days of culture, CD4+ T cells were isolated with the EasySep CD4+ T cell isolation kit. The sample comprised CD4+ T cells from PBMCs, cultured in vitro. Every receptor here comes from a human donor in good health.

V usage is TRBV28 and J usage is TRBJ1-1; TRBD1 matches at 7 bases. Unmatched junction bases numbered 14, after V lost 7 bases and J lost 0 bases. CDR3 length: 17 amino acids. Germline V gene lookup returns CDR1 MDHEN and CDR2 SYDVKM. The DNA for the CDR3 is TGTGCCAGCAAGATTGCCGGATCAGGGGGGGTGAACACTGAAGCTTTCTTT. Protein product: CASKIAGSGGVNTEAFF.

The rearrangement joins TRBV5-4 to TRBJ2-3, with D perhaps matching TRBD2 (5 bases). Deletions cut 4 bases from V and 0 bases from J, with 12 bases between. This CDR3 contains 15 residues. Germline V lookup: CDR1 SGHNT, CDR2 YYREEE (reference sequence). The DNA for the CDR3 is TGTGCCAGCAGCCGGACTGGCACTAGCACAGATACGCAGTATTTT. It yields the protein CASSRTGTSTDTQYF.

There are a few counts of this clone. Here the CDR3 reads CAYLPQPSTEAFF. CDR3 nucleotides: TGTGCCTACCTGCCTCAACCCTCCACTGAAGCTTTCTTT. The V gene is TRBV30, the J gene TRBJ1-1; D unresolved. The V gene's germline CDR1 is GTSNPN and CDR2 SVGIG (reference sequence). V lost 7 bases, J lost 4 bases, and 16 bases lay in between. CDR3 size: 13 residues.

The chain is built from TRBV11-2 and TRBJ2-3; 10 bases align to TRBD1. Per germline, CDR1 SGHAT and CDR2 FQNNGV. The CDR3 is 15 amino acids. V trimming: 8 bases; J trimming: 3 bases; junction bases outside the gene matches: 8. The CDR3 region has the DNA TGTGCCAGCGGCAGCCGGGACAGGGGTACAGATACGCAGTATTTT. This encodes CASGSRDRGTDTQYF.

The V call is TRBV19, the J call TRBJ2-3; TRBD1 agrees at 7 bases. CDR1 and CDR2 from the germline V gene are LNHDA and SQIVND (reference sequence). There are 14 residues in the CDR3. The V segment lost 6 bases and the J segment 2 bases; nucleotides outside the gene matches: 5. The CDR3: CASRSDRSTDTQYF. The DNA for the CDR3 is TGTGCCAGTAGGTCGGACAGGTCCACAGATACGCAGTATTTT.

The count of this clone is one. This sequence joins TRBV13 and TRBJ2-5, with D perhaps given as TRBD1 or TRBD2 (5 bases each). Germline assignment: CDR1 PRHDT and CDR2 FYEKMQ (reference sequence). The germline V and J ends were trimmed by 5 bases and 5 bases, with 21 bases remaining between them. The CDR3 totals 16 residues. The CDR3 DNA sequence: TGTGCCAGCAGCACGCAACAGGCCGTCACTAGGGAGACCCAGTACTTC. Its protein is CASSTQQAVTRETQYF.

The rearrangement uses TRBV20-1 and TRBJ1-1; tentatively, D is TRBD1 (5 bases). Germline values: CDR1 DFQATT, CDR2 SNEGSKA (reference sequence). This CDR3 has 11 amino acids. V was pared by 6 bases and J by 6 bases, with 11 bases between. DNA of the CDR3: TGCAGTGCCCCGCAGGGAGCTGAAGCTTTCTTT. This sequence encodes CSAPQGAEAFF.

The V call is TRBV4-3, the J call TRBJ1-5; D not certain. V gave up 0 bases and J gave up 5 bases, with 14 bases separating them. Germline V gives CDR1 LGHNA, CDR2 YSLEER. The CDR3 is made up of 16 amino acids. CDR3 protein: CASSQEAGAGDQPQHF. CDR3 bases: TGCGCCAGCAGCCAAGAGGCAGGAGCAGGCGATCAGCCCCAGCATTTT.

The CDR3 region has the DNA TGTGCCAGCAGCCAAGGCCGGAATTCACCCCTCCACTTT. This codes for CASSQGRNSPLHF. The chain joins TRBV3-1 (or the pseudogene TRBV3-2) to TRBJ1-6; D gene unclear. V was clipped by 1 base and J by 7 bases, with 5 bases between them. Looked up from germline, CDR1 is LGHDT and CDR2 is YNNKEL (reference sequence). This CDR3 spans 13 amino acids.

This clone occurred once. The rearrangement joins TRBV4-3 to TRBJ2-6; D is ambiguous. The CDR3 runs to 16 residues. V was cut by 3 bases and J by 0 bases, with 9 bases left in between. Germline CDR1 reads LGHNA; CDR2 reads YSLEER. The CDR3 DNA is TGCGCCAGCAGCCAGCAGGAAAGCTCTGGGGCCAACGTCCTGACTTTC. Amino acids: CASSQQESSGANVLTF.

The J gene is TRBJ2-7, the V gene TRBV5-1; 8 bases are a match to TRBD1. The J segment lost 5 bases and the V segment lost 4 bases, leaving 11 bases of the junction unmatched. The V gene's germline CDR1 is SGHRS and CDR2 YFSETQ. The CDR3 covers 15 residues. Here the CDR3 reads CASSIALDRADEQYF. DNA of the CDR3: TGCGCCAGCAGCATCGCCTTGGACAGGGCCGACGAGCAGTACTTC. Looking up the rest from reference TRBV5-1 and TRBJ2-7 gives the full variable domain: KAGVTQTPRYLIKTRGQQVTLSCSPISGHRSVSWYQQTPGQGLQFLFEYFSETQRNKGNFPGRFSGRQFSNSRSEMNVSTLELGDSALYLCASSIALDRADEQYFGPGTRLTVT.

This chain links TRBV7-2 with TRBJ2-5, with no clear D. With 4 bases removed from V and 5 bases from J, the gap between germline ends came to 8 bases. CDR1 is SGHTA, CDR2 FQGNSA, per germline. The CDR3 contains 12 residues. The CDR3 is CASSSLLETQYF. CDR3 bases: TGTGCCAGCAGCTCCCTTTTGGAGACCCAGTACTTC.

The chain recombines TRBV6-2 or TRBV6-3 with TRBJ1-1; D is ambiguous. CDR1 MNHEY and CDR2 SVGEGT come from the germline V gene. The CDR3 loop spans 14 amino acids. The V end was cut by 2 bases, the J end by 3 bases, with 10 bases between. The chain's CDR3 is CASSYGHSDTEAFF. DNA for the CDR3: TGTGCCAGCAGTTACGGGCACAGTGACACTGAAGCTTTCTTT.

The V gene is TRBV4-2, the J gene TRBJ2-4, with TRBD1 matching 9 bases. Germline lookup yields CDR1 LGHNA and CDR2 YNFKEQ. The CDR3 is 17 residues long. Trimming at V came to 4 bases and at J to 1 base, leaving 8 bases not matched to a gene. The CDR3 loop reads CASSPTRDRAAKNIQYF. CDR3 DNA: TGTGCCAGCAGCCCAACCCGGGACAGGGCTGCCAAAAACATTCAGTACTTC.

The chain is built from TRBV19 and TRBJ2-1, with 7 bases lining up with TRBD2. Germline CDR1 is LNHDA and CDR2 is SQIVND (reference sequence). V was clipped by 7 bases and J by 4 bases; unmatched bases: 13. This CDR3 has 16 amino acids. The CDR3 here is CASTPPRSGTYNEQFF. For the CDR3, the DNA is TGTGCCAGTACCCCACCCCGCAGCGGGACGTACAATGAGCAGTTCTTC. Full variable domain (remainder filled in from reference TRBV19 and TRBJ2-1): DGGITQSPKYLFRKEGQNVTLSCEQNLNHDAMYWYRQDPGQGLRLIYYSQIVNDFQKGDIAEGYSVSREKKESFPLTVTSAQKNPTAFYLCASTPPRSGTYNEQFFGPGTRLTVL.

V usage is TRBV3-1 (or the pseudogene TRBV3-2) and J usage is TRBJ1-1; no definite D call. CDR3 length equals 14 residues. Germline V lookup: CDR1 LGHDT, CDR2 YNNKEL (reference sequence). V lost 3 bases to trimming and J lost 5 bases, with 13 bases between them. The CDR3: CASSHAMGGTEAFF. The CDR3 coding sequence is TGTGCCAGCAGCCACGCTATGGGCGGGACTGAAGCTTTCTTT.

This chain connects TRBV19 to TRBJ2-3, with TRBD2 matching over 7 bases. CDR3 size: 17 residues. Germline V CDR1 and CDR2: LNHDA, SQIVND (reference sequence). V was pared by 4 bases and J by 0 bases, with 10 bases of the junction left unmatched. The CDR3 here is CASSTSAGGTSTDTQYF. For the CDR3, the DNA is TGTGCCAGTAGTACCAGTGCCGGGGGGACGAGCACAGATACGCAGTATTTT.

J is TRBJ2-1 and V is TRBV10-2; 13 nucleotides line up with TRBD2. The V gene end was trimmed by 6 bases and the J gene end by 6 bases; junction bases not matched to a gene: 5. The CDR3 is 15 amino acids. Germline loops: CDR1 WSHSY, CDR2 SAAADI. This CDR3 reads CASSTGLAGVNEQFF. In DNA, the CDR3 is TGCGCCAGCAGCACCGGACTAGCGGGAGTCAATGAGCAGTTCTTC.

The J gene is TRBJ2-1, the V gene TRBV5-1; 9 bases line up with TRBD2. The V segment lost 0 bases and the J segment 4 bases; nucleotides outside the gene matches: 5. The CDR3 extends over 16 amino acids. Germline V CDR1 and CDR2: SGHRS, YFSETQ. In DNA, the CDR3 is TGCGCCAGCAGCTTGGACGGCGGGGGGGCGTACAATGAGCAGTTCTTC. Translating gives CASSLDGGGAYNEQFF.

The rearrangement uses TRBV4-1 and TRBJ1-2; D not certain. V was cut by 0 bases and J by 5 bases, with 10 bases left in between. The CDR3 has 14 amino acids. CDR1 MGHRA and CDR2 YSYEKL come from the germline V gene. CDR3 bases: TGCGCCAGCAGCCAAGAGGTGAACCCATATGGCTACACCTTC. The encoded protein is CASSQEVNPYGYTF.

The chain links TRBV6-2 or TRBV6-3 to TRBJ2-7; unclear D gene. The V end lost 6 bases, the J end lost 2 bases, and 8 bases lay between the germline ends. CDR3 length: 12 residues. Germline V gene data show CDR1 as MNHEY and CDR2 as SVGEGT. The CDR3 reads CASSRWAYEQYF. Written as DNA, the CDR3 is TGTGCCAGCAGCCGTTGGGCCTACGAGCAGTACTTC.

This clone was counted a single time. DNA for the CDR3: TGTGCCTCCCGACTGAGCTCTGGAAACACCATATATTTT. Protein: CASRLSSGNTIYF. The genes are TRBV30 and TRBJ1-3; the D is unclear. Germline V gene lookup returns CDR1 GTSNPN and CDR2 SVGIG (reference sequence). The CDR3 is 13 residues long. Trimming took 7 bases from V and 0 from J, leaving 10 bases between them.

The chain recombines TRBV18 with TRBJ2-2, with 7 bases that match TRBD1. This CDR3 contains 19 residues. With 0 bases clipped from V and 1 base from J, the junction kept 11 bases outside the gene matches. Per the germline V gene, CDR1 is KGHSH and CDR2 is LQKENI. This chain's CDR3 is CASSPPWTGYDLNTGELFF. CDR3 in DNA: TGTGCCAGCTCACCACCGTGGACAGGTTACGATTTGAACACCGGGGAGCTGTTTTTT.

The chain couples TRBV9 to TRBJ1-5; D remains unclear. From germline, CDR1 is SGDLS and CDR2 YYNGEE. This CDR3 region has 13 residues. Trimming pared 0 bases from V and 7 bases from J, leaving 8 bases between. The CDR3 protein is CASSVATRQPQHF. The CDR3 DNA is TGTGCCAGCAGCGTAGCTACCAGGCAGCCCCAGCATTTT. The variable domain in full, with the rest retrieved from reference TRBV9 and TRBJ1-5, is DSGVTQTPKHLITATGQRVTLRCSPRSGDLSVYWYQQSLDQGLQFLIQYYNGEERAKGNILERFSAQQFPDLHSELNLSSLELGDSALYFCASSVATRQPQHFGDGTRLSIL.

The chain links TRBV6-5 to TRBJ2-7, with TRBD2 identical over 8 bases. This CDR3 region has 14 residues. Trimming cost V 6 bases and J 2 bases; bases outside gene matches: 6. CDR1 and CDR2 from the germline V gene are MNHEY and SVGAGI. The CDR3 sequence: CASRQSGSAYEQYF. The CDR3 bases are TGTGCCAGCAGACAAAGCGGGAGTGCCTACGAGCAGTACTTC.

The genes are TRBV9 and TRBJ2-2, with 10 bases that match TRBD2. This CDR3 contains 17 residues. V lost 0 bases, J lost 5 bases, and 7 bases stayed unmatched. CDR1 is SGDLS, CDR2 YYNGEE, per germline. DNA of the CDR3: TGTGCCAGCAGCGTAGCGGGGGTAGCGGGAGGTACCGGGGAGCTGTTTTTT. Amino acid sequence: CASSVAGVAGGTGELFF.

This clone has more than one count but fewer than ten. The J gene is TRBJ2-1, the V gene TRBV4-3; 7 bases line up with TRBD1. The germline gives CDR1 LGHNA, CDR2 YSLEER. With 4 bases clipped from V and 0 bases from J, the junction kept 3 bases outside the gene matches. The CDR3 is 15 residues long. This CDR3 is CASSLGTASYNEQFF. In DNA form, the CDR3 reads TGCGCCAGCAGCCTTGGGACAGCCTCCTACAATGAGCAGTTCTTC.